This T cell receptor beta chain appears in the sequencing data of a study of cytomegalovirus exposure and HLA in healthy donors. Study-wide findings and caveats: Rare TCR sequences predominated, though certain public TCRs were found in many donors. Presence/absence analyses took donor sequencing depth as roughly uniform.

Researchers ran the PCR with 60 Vbeta and 13 Jbeta primers. TCRdb keeps only in-frame clones here, not all; method: immunoSEQ multiplex PCR. The sample lists 90,000 to 100,000 clones, roughly four fifths occurring once. Notes on this clone: Its specificity is not known.

This sequence originates from a woman in her fifties or sixties in good health and CMV-seropositive. Sequences were obtained from PBMCs.

CDR3 sequence reads: CASAWTGGYEQYF. DNA for the CDR3: TGTGCCAGCGCCTGGACAGGGGGATACGAGCAGTACTTC. V and J are TRBV19 and TRBJ2-7; 10 nucleotides line up with TRBD1. V shed 9 bases and J 4 bases; nucleotides not matched to a gene: 6. CDR1 is LNHDA, CDR2 SQIVND, per germline (reference sequence). The CDR3 is made up of 13 amino acids. The variable domain in full, completed from reference TRBV19 and TRBJ2-7, reads DGGITQSPKYLFRKEGQNVTLSCEQNLNHDAMYWYRQDPGQGLRLIYYSQIVNDFQKGDIAEGYSVSREKKESFPLTVTSAQKNPTAFYLCASAWTGGYEQYFGPGTRLTVT.